Listed below are T cell receptor beta chains from one sample, sequenced in a study of beta chain features in type 1 diabetes. Here immunoSEQ multiplex PCR was the method, and the copy in TCRdb shows in-frame clones only, minus some. The sample lists over 65,000 clones; roughly 31% were seen once. The sample consisted of stem cell memory CD4+ T cells from blood. These receptors were taken from a woman aged 18-35 years in good health. Each CDR3 is given with its conserved first and last residue. D genes are given only for firm matches. Part of the rows lack a size; the others show once, few, many or a class for expanded clones.

J,size,D,V,DNA,CDR3
TRBJ1-2,.,.,TRBV30,TGTGCCGGGGGGGGGCAGGCAATCTATGGCTACACCTTC,CAGGGQAIYGYTF
TRBJ2-1,.,TRBD2,TRBV6-7,TGTGCCAGCAGTTACTCACTAGCGGGAGGCGCCTACAATGAGCAGTTCTTC,CASSYSLAGGAYNEQFF
TRBJ1-1,.,.,TRBV12-5,TGTGCTAGTGGGAACACAGAGCACACTGAAGCTTTCTTT,CASGNTEHTEAFF
TRBJ2-3,few,TRBD1,TRBV7-3,TGTGCCAGCAGCCTCTACCCGGGACAGGGCACAGATACGCAGTATTTT,CASSLYPGQGTDTQYF
TRBJ2-1,.,TRBD1,TRBV18,TGTGCCAGCTCATCAATGACAGGGGCCCACAATGAGCAGTTCTTC,CASSSMTGAHNEQFF
TRBJ2-7,.,TRBD1,TRBV5-4,TGTGCCAGCAGCTTGTCAGGGGGCGCCCTTACCTACGAGCAGTACTTC,CASSLSGGALTYEQYF
TRBJ1-2,.,TRBD1,TRBV12-5,TGTGCTAGTGGTTTGGCCCAGACAGGGCGGTATGGCTACACCTTC,CASGLAQTGRYGYTF
TRBJ1-1,few,TRBD1,TRBV6-1,TGTGCCAGCAGCAGTCCCGGGACAGGGTATGAAGCTTTCTTT,CASSSPGTGYEAFF
TRBJ1-2,few,TRBD1,TRBV29-1,TGCAGCGTGGAAATACAGGGGGGCTATGGCTACACCTTC,CSVEIQGGYGYTF
TRBJ1-1,.,.,TRBV5-1,TGCGCCAGCAGCCGAGCGAACAGGGTGAACACTGAAGCTTTCTTT,CASSRANRVNTEAFF
TRBJ2-1,.,.,TRBV5-6,TGTGCCAGCAGCGGGTGGTGGGGGCAGGTTTCTTACAATGAGCAGTTCTTC,CASSGWWGQVSYNEQFF
TRBJ1-5,few,TRBD1,TRBV7-2,TGTGCCAGCAGCCCCCAGACAGGGTGGCAACAGCCCCAGCATTTT,CASSPQTGWQQPQHF
TRBJ1-5,.,.,TRBV30,TGTGCCTGGAGTGGGACGGCTCGGAGGGCCCAGCATTTT,CAWSGTARRAQHF
TRBJ2-1,once,.,TRBV6-6,TGTGCCAGCAGACCGCCGGGTCCCTACAATGAGCAGTTCTTC,CASRPPGPYNEQFF
TRBJ2-7,.,.,TRBV10-3,TGTGCCATCAGTAGCCTTAGCGCGGGTGGAGACGAGCAGTACTTC,CAISSLSAGGDEQYF
TRBJ2-7,.,TRBD2,TRBV18,TGTGCCAGCTCTCCGTCTAGCGGGGGGGCCTCCGAGCAGTACTTC,CASSPSSGGASEQYF
TRBJ2-7,few,.,TRBV6-5,TGTGCCAGCAGTTACTCGAGGCGACGGAATTCCTACGAGCAGTACTTC,CASSYSRRRNSYEQYF
TRBJ2-3,.,.,TRBV6-6,TGTGCCAGCAGTTATTCCCTTAGCGGAGATACGCAGTATTTT,CASSYSLSGDTQYF
TRBJ2-3,few,.,TRBV7-3,TGTGCCAGCAGCTCGTTCAGGACGGGGGTGGCAGATACGCAGTATTTT,CASSSFRTGVADTQYF
TRBJ1-5,.,TRBD1,TRBV30,TGTGCCTGGAGTGGGCAGGGGGTTCAGCCCCAGCATTTT,CAWSGQGVQPQHF
TRBJ1-1,.,.,TRBV4-1,TGCGCCAGCAGCCAAGAAGGCAGGAGGACTGAAGCTTTCTTT,CASSQEGRRTEAFF
TRBJ1-2,many,TRBD1,TRBV7-2,TGTGCCAGCAGCTTAGGCAGGGGGCAGACCTTC,CASSLGRGQTF
TRBJ2-7,once,TRBD2,TRBV7-2,TGTGCCAGCAGCTTAGGACTAGCGGGAGGGGGCTACGAGCAGTACTTC,CASSLGLAGGGYEQYF
TRBJ1-2,.,.,TRBV9,TGTGCCAGCAGCGTAGCCCCACAGGGAGCGGGGGGCTATGGCTACACCTTC,CASSVAPQGAGGYGYTF
TRBJ2-7,.,.,TRBV2,TGTGCCAGCAGTGAAGGTGTGGAGGTGCGCTACGAGCAGTACTTC,CASSEGVEVRYEQYF
TRBJ1-5,.,TRBD1,TRBV18,TGTGCCAGCTCACCATCTTCATCAGGGACAGGGGGAAGTCAGCCCCAGCATTTT,CASSPSSSGTGGSQPQHF
TRBJ2-5,few,.,TRBV7-2,TGTGCCAGCAGCTGGGGCGGAGCGGGCTTACAAGAGACCCAGTACTTC,CASSWGGAGLQETQYF
TRBJ2-1,few,TRBD2,TRBV7-9,TGTGCCAGCAGCCCCACTAGCGGTTCATACAATGAGCAGTTCTTC,CASSPTSGSYNEQFF
TRBJ1-1,.,TRBD1,TRBV2,TGTGCCAAGGAGGGACAGGGGGACACTGAAGCTTTCTTT,CAKEGQGDTEAFF
TRBJ2-1,.,TRBD2,TRBV27,TGTGCCAGCGGACGATCGGGGACTAGCGGGAGTTACAATGAGCAGTTCTTC,CASGRSGTSGSYNEQFF
TRBJ2-5,few,.,TRBV19,TGTGCCAGTAGTATCGGGGGAGGAGGAGAGACCCAGTACTTC,CASSIGGGGETQYF